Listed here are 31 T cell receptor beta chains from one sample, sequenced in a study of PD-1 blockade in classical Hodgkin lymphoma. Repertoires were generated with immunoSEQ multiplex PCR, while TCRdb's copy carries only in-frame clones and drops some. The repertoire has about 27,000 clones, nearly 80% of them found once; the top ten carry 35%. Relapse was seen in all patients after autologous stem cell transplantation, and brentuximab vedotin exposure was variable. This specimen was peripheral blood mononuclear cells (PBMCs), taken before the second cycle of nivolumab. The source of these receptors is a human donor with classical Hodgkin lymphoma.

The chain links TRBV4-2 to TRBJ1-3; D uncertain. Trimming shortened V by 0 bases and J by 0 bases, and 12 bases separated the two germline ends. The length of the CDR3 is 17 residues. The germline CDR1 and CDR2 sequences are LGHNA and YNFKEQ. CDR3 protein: CASSQDHRAVSGNTIYF. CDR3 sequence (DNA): TGTGCCAGCAGCCAAGATCATAGGGCAGTCTCTGGAAACACCATATATTTT.

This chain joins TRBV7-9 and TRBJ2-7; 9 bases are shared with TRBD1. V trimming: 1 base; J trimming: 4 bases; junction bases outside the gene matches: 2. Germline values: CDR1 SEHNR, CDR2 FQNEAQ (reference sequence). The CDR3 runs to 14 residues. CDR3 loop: CASSLVQGAYEQYF. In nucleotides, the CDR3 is TGTGCCAGCAGCTTAGTACAGGGGGCTTACGAGCAGTACTTC.

The chain's CDR3 is CASTGDSSTEAFF. DNA for the CDR3: TGTGCCAGTACGGGGGACAGCAGCACTGAAGCTTTCTTT. The V call is TRBV2, the J call TRBJ1-1, with 7 bases lining up with TRBD1. Germline V lookup: CDR1 SNHLY, CDR2 FYNNEI. With V trimmed by 9 bases and J by 4 bases, 8 bases remained unmatched. The CDR3 sequence is 13 residues long.

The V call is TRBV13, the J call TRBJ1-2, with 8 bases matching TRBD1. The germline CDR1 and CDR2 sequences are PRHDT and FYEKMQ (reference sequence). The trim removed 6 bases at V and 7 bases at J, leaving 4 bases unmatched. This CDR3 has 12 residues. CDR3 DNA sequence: TGTGCCAGCAGTTCAGGGGGCCTTGGCTACACCTTC. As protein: CASSSGGLGYTF.

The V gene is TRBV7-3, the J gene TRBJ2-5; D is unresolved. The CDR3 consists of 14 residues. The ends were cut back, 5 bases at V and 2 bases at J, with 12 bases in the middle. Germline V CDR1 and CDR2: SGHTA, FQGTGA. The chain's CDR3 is CASSADSTQETQYF. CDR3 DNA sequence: TGTGCCAGCAGCGCCGATTCGACGCAAGAGACCCAGTACTTC.

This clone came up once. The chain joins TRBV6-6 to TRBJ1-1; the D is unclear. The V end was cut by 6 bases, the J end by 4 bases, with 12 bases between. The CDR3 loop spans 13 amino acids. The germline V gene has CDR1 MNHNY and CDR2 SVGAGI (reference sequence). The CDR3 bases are TGTGCCAGCAGGGCCGGAGTTCGCACTGAAGCTTTCTTT. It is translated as CASRAGVRTEAFF.

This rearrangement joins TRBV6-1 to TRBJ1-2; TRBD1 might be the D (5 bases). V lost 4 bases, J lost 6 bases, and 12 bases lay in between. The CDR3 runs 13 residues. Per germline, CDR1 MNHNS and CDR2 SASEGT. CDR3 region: CASSASGYNGYTF. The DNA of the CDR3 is TGTGCCAGCAGTGCATCAGGGTACAATGGCTACACCTTC.

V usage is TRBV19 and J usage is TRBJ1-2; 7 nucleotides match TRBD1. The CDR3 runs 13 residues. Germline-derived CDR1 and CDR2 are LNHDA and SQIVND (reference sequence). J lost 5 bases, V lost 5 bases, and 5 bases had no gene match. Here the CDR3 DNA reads TGTGCCAGTAGTCGGGACAGAGATTATGGCTACACCTTC. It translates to CASSRDRDYGYTF.

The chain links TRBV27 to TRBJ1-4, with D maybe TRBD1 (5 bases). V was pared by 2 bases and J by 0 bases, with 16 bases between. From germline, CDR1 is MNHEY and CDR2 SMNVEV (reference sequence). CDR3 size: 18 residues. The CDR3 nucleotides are TGTGCCAGCAGTTTAACGGGACGTCCTGGGGCAACTAATGAAAAACTGTTTTTT. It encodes CASSLTGRPGATNEKLFF.

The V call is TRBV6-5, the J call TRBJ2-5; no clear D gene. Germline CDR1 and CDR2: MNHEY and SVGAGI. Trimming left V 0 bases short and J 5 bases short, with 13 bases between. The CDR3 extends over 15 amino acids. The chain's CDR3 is CASSYSGMSSETQYF. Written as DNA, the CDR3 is TGTGCCAGCAGTTACTCCGGCATGTCGTCTGAGACCCAGTACTTC.

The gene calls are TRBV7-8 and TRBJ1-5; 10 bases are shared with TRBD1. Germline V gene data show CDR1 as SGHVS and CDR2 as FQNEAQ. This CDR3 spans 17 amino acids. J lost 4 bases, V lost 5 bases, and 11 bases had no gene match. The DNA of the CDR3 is TGTGCCAGCAGCCTACCGTTGGGACAGGGGCCTAATCAGCCCCAGCATTTT. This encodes CASSLPLGQGPNQPQHF.

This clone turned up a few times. The CDR3 DNA reads as TGTGCCAGCTCACCACCTCAGAACACTGAAGCTTTCTTT. Translating it yields CASSPPQNTEAFF. This chain connects TRBV18 to TRBJ1-1; D gene ambiguous. Trimming left V 0 bases short and J 1 base short, with 3 bases between. The CDR3 is 13 amino acids. From germline, CDR1 is KGHSH and CDR2 LQKENI.

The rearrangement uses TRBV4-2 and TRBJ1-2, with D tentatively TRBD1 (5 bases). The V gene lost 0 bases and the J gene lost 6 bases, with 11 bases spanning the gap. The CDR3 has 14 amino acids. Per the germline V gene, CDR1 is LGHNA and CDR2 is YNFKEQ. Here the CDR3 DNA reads TGTGCCAGCAGCCAAGACCTGGGGACGGATGGCTACACCTTC. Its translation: CASSQDLGTDGYTF.

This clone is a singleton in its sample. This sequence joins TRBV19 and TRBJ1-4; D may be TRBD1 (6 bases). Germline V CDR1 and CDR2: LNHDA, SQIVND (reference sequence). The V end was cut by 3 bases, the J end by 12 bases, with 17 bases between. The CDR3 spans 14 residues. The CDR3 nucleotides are TGTGCCAGTAGTATCTCGGGGGCCCCTGGGGAACTGTTTTTT. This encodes CASSISGAPGELFF.

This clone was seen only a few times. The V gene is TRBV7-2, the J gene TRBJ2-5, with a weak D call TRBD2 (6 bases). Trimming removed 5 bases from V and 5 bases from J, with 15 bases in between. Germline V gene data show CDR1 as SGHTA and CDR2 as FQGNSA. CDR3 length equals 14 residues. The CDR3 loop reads CASSAGLFRETQYF. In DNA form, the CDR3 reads TGTGCCAGCAGCGCCGGACTATTCCGCGAGACCCAGTACTTC.

In nucleotides, the CDR3 is TGTGCCACCTGGGCCCAGGGAACTGAAGCTTTCTTT. This codes for CATWAQGTEAFF. The chain carries TRBV6-6 and TRBJ1-1; possible D gene TRBD1, 5 bases. The germline gives CDR1 MNHNY, CDR2 SVGAGI (reference sequence). V lost 10 bases, J lost 5 bases, and 14 bases lay in between. The CDR3 loop spans 12 amino acids.

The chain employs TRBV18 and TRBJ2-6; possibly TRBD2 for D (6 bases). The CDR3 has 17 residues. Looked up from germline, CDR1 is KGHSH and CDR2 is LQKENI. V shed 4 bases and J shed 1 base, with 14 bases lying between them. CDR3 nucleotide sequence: TGTGCCAGCTCACACAATGACGGGACTTCTGGGGCCAACGTCCTGACTTTC. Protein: CASSHNDGTSGANVLTF.

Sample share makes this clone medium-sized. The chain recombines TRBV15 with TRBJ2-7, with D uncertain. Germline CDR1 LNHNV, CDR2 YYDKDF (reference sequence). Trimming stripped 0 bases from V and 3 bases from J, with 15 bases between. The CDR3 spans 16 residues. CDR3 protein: CATSRDLAGTFYEQYF. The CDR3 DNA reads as TGTGCCACCAGCAGAGATCTGGCAGGAACCTTCTACGAGCAGTACTTC.

The CDR3 loop is CASSSREGGEKLFF. CDR3 DNA: TGTGCCAGTAGTTCCAGGGAAGGCGGTGAAAAACTGTTTTTT. This chain links TRBV19 with TRBJ1-4, with D possibly TRBD1 on 5 matching bases. This CDR3 has 14 amino acids. V was pared by 5 bases and J by 7 bases, with 14 bases between. The germline V gene encodes CDR1 LNHDA and CDR2 SQIVND (reference sequence).

The CDR3 is CASSLWGQGTDTQYF. In DNA form, the CDR3 reads TGTGCCAGCAGCTTATGGGGACAGGGCACAGATACGCAGTATTTT. The chain has TRBV7-2 and TRBJ2-3; 8 bases line up with TRBD1. CDR1 and CDR2 (germline): SGHTA, FQGNSA. This CDR3 spans 15 amino acids. The J segment lost 1 base and the V segment lost 2 bases, leaving 2 bases of the junction unmatched.

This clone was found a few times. Here the CDR3 reads CASSLGTDQPQHF. Here the CDR3 DNA reads TGTGCCAGCAGCCTCGGAACCGATCAGCCCCAGCATTTT. This chain joins TRBV6-6 and TRBJ1-5; D unresolved. Trimming stripped 6 bases from V and 5 bases from J, with 11 bases between. The germline V gene has CDR1 MNHNY and CDR2 SVGAGI (reference sequence). This CDR3 has 13 residues.

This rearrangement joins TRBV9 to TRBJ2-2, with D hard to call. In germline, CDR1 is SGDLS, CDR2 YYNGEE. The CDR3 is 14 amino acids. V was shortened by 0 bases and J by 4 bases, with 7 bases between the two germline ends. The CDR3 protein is CASSVVSGTGELFF. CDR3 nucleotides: TGTGCCAGCAGCGTAGTATCAGGCACCGGGGAGCTGTTTTTT.

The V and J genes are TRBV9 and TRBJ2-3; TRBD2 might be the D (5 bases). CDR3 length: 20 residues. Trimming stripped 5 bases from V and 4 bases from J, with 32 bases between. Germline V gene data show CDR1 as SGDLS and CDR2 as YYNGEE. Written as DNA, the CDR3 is TGTGCCAGCAGTGCCCAAGTGGGTACACCGTTCCGGACTGAACCAGATACGCAGTATTTT. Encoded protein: CASSAQVGTPFRTEPDTQYF.

The CDR3 here is CASSINDQPQHF. The CDR3 DNA sequence: TGTGCCAGCAGCATAAACGATCAGCCCCAGCATTTT. The rearrangement uses TRBV9 and TRBJ1-5; unclear D gene. Germline assignment: CDR1 SGDLS and CDR2 YYNGEE. Trimming removed 4 bases from V and 5 bases from J, with 7 bases in between. CDR3 size: 12 residues.

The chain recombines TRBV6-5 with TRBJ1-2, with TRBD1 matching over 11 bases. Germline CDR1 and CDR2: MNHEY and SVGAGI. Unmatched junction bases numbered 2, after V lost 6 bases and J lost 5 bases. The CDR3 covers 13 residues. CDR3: CASRGTGGYGYTF. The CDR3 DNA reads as TGTGCCAGCAGGGGGACAGGGGGGTATGGCTACACCTTC.

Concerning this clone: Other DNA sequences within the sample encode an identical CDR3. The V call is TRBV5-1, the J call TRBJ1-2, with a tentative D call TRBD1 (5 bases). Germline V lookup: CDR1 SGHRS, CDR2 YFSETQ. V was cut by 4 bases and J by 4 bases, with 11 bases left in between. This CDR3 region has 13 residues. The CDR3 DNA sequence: TGCGCCAGCAGCCCTGACAGCACCTATGGCTACACCTTC. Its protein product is CASSPDSTYGYTF.

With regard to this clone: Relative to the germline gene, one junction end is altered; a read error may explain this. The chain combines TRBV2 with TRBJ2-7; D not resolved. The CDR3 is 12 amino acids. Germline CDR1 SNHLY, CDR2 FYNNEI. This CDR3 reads CAGSGRVYEQYF. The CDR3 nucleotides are TGTGCCGGCAGTGGCAGAGTTTACGAGCAGTACTTC. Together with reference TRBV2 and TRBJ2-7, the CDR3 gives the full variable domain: EPEVTQTPSHQVTQMGQEVILRCVPISNHLYFYWYRQILGQKVEFLVSFYNNEISEKSEIFDDQFSVERPDGSNFTLKIRSTKLEDSAMYFCAGSGRVYEQYFGPGTRLTVT.

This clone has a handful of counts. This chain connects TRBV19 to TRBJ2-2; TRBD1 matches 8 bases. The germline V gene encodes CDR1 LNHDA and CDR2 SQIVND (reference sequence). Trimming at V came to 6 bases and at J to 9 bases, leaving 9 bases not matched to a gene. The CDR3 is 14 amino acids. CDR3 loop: CASSPGQGKRELFF. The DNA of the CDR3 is TGTGCCAGTAGCCCCGGACAGGGAAAACGGGAGCTGTTTTTT.

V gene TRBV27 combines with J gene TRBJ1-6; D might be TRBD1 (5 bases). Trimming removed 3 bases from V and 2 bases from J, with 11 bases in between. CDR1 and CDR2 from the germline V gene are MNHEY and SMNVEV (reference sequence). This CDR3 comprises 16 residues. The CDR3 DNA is TGTGCCAGCAGTTTGGGGGTTACCACCTATAATTCACCCCTCCACTTT. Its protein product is CASSLGVTTYNSPLHF.

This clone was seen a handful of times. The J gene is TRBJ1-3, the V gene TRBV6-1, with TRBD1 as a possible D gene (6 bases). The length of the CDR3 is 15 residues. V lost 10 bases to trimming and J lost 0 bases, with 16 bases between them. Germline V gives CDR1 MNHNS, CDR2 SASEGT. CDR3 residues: CATDRFSSSGNTIYF. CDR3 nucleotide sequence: TGTGCCACCGACAGGTTCTCAAGCTCTGGAAACACCATATATTTT.

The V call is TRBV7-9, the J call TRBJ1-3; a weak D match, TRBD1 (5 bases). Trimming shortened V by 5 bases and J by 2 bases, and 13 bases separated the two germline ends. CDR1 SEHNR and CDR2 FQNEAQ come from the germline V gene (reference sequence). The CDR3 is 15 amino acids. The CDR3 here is CASSGRTGPGNTIYF. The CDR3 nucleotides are TGTGCCAGCAGCGGGAGGACGGGGCCTGGAAACACCATATATTTT. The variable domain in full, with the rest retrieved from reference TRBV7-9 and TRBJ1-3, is DTGVSQNPRHKITKRGQNVTFRCDPISEHNRLYWYRQTLGQGPEFLTYFQNEAQLEKSRLLSDRFSAERPKGSFSTLEIQRTEQGDSAMYLCASSGRTGPGNTIYFGEGSWLTVV.